This entry lists 12 T cell receptor beta chains sequenced from one sample in a study of cytomegalovirus exposure and HLA in healthy donors. The protocol was immunoSEQ multiplex PCR, while the TCRdb copy is restricted to in-frame clones and leaves out a portion. This sample has about 150,000 clones, with about 86% found just once. What was sequenced was PBMCs. These receptors all come from a human donor in good health.

In DNA, the CDR3 is TGCGCCAGCAGCTTGTGGGCCCACAGTCCACACAGGGTTGAAGCTTTCTTT. It codes for CASSLWAHSPHRVEAFF. The chain recombines TRBV5-1 with TRBJ1-1, with D tentatively TRBD1 (6 bases). Germline lookup yields CDR1 SGHRS and CDR2 YFSETQ. The CDR3 spans 17 residues. Trimming pared 1 base from V and 7 bases from J, leaving 23 bases between.

The chain employs TRBV4-3 and TRBJ2-7; 7 nucleotides agree with TRBD2. Germline CDR1 reads LGHNA; CDR2 reads YSLEER. Losses at the gene ends were 0 bases for V and 6 bases for J; bases not matched to a gene: 8. The CDR3 consists of 15 residues. The CDR3 loop is CASSQDPLAVGEQYF. The CDR3 DNA is TGCGCCAGCAGCCAAGATCCCCTAGCGGTCGGCGAGCAGTACTTC.

The rearrangement links TRBV7-2 to TRBJ2-1; 9 nucleotides line up with TRBD2. This CDR3 spans 15 amino acids. V lost 4 bases to trimming and J lost 8 bases; unmatched junction nucleotides: 9. Germline CDR1 reads SGHTA; CDR2 reads FQGNSA. The CDR3 DNA reads as TGTGCCAGCAGCTCCCGGAGCGGGGGGTTCTATGAGCAGTTCTTC. Amino acid sequence: CASSSRSGGFYEQFF.

The chain has TRBV28 and TRBJ1-3, with a tentative D call TRBD1 (5 bases). The CDR3 length is 15 residues. V dropped 5 bases and J dropped 7 bases, with 18 bases sitting between them. CDR1 and CDR2 from the germline V gene are MDHEN and SYDVKM. CDR3 in amino acids: CASSPSGVGLNTIYF. Here the CDR3 DNA reads TGTGCCAGCAGTCCCTCGGGGGTAGGACTCAACACCATATATTTT.

The V call is TRBV9, the J call TRBJ2-3, with TRBD2 as a possible D gene (6 bases). Germline loops: CDR1 SGDLS, CDR2 YYNGEE. The germline V and J ends were trimmed by 4 bases and 0 bases, with 18 bases remaining between them. CDR3 size: 17 residues. The CDR3 nucleotides read TGTGCCAGCAGCCCCTTAACGGGAGCCGGTAGCACAGATACGCAGTATTTT. Protein sequence: CASSPLTGAGSTDTQYF.

This clone was observed once. The chain links TRBV6-1 to TRBJ2-5, with D possibly TRBD1 on 5 matching bases. Germline CDR1 is MNHNS and CDR2 is SASEGT. V gave up 7 bases and J gave up 5 bases, with 14 bases separating them. This CDR3 spans 13 amino acids. CDR3 sequence (DNA): TGTGCCAGCACGATGGCAGGGTTGGAGACCCAGTACTTC. This gives the protein CASTMAGLETQYF.

The V call is TRBV13, the J call TRBJ2-5; no definite D call. The CDR3 is 13 residues long. The V gene's germline CDR1 is PRHDT and CDR2 FYEKMQ (reference sequence). The V and J ends lost 2 bases and 5 bases respectively, with 9 bases between them. CDR3 loop: CASSLNPQETQYF. CDR3 DNA: TGTGCCAGCAGCTTAAACCCTCAGGAGACCCAGTACTTC.

This clone was picked up one time. The rearrangement uses TRBV30 and TRBJ1-1; no reliable D call. Germline V gene sequence: CDR1 GTSNPN, CDR2 SVGIG (reference sequence). The CDR3 contains 10 residues. V was pared by 5 bases and J by 8 bases, with 9 bases between. CDR3 sequence: CAWGDREAFF. The CDR3 DNA is TGTGCCTGGGGAGACCGGGAAGCTTTCTTT.

This chain connects TRBV5-1 to TRBJ2-7; a weak D match, TRBD2 (5 bases). CDR3 length equals 15 residues. Germline values: CDR1 SGHRS, CDR2 YFSETQ. Deletions cut 0 bases from V and 0 bases from J, with 10 bases between. CDR3 DNA sequence: TGCGCCAGCAGCTTGGACAGAGGGCCCTCCTACGAGCAGTACTTC. Its translation: CASSLDRGPSYEQYF.

The chain carries TRBV7-2 and TRBJ2-3; 12 positions match TRBD2. This CDR3 region has 16 residues. In germline, CDR1 is SGHTA, CDR2 FQGNSA. Trimming at V came to 5 bases and at J to 4 bases, leaving 7 bases not matched to a gene. The CDR3 nucleotides read TGTGCCAGCAGCCCAGGACTAGCGGGGAGACCAGATACGCAGTATTTT. Translating it yields CASSPGLAGRPDTQYF.

The chain recombines TRBV6-5 with TRBJ1-2; D remains unclear. Germline CDR1 reads MNHEY; CDR2 reads SVGAGI. V lost 5 bases, J lost 7 bases, and 11 bases lay in between. This CDR3 region has 12 residues. The CDR3 loop is CASSRGGGGYTF. The DNA of the CDR3 is TGTGCCAGCAGTCGAGGTGGTGGTGGCTACACCTTC.

The V and J genes are TRBV28 and TRBJ2-7, with TRBD1 matching 7 bases. CDR1 MDHEN and CDR2 SYDVKM come from the germline V gene. There are 14 residues in the CDR3. V was pared by 3 bases and J by 2 bases, with 4 bases of the junction left unmatched. The CDR3 sequence is CASSLPRGTYEQYF. Written as DNA, the CDR3 is TGTGCCAGCAGTTTGCCCAGGGGGACCTACGAGCAGTACTTC.